The sequence of this T cell receptor (beta chain) was determined in a study of diagnostic markers for celiac disease (dated by TCRdb to the early 2020s). Sequencing instrument: Illumina MiSeq. TCRdb reprocessed the reads and provides one entry for every CDR3 protein sequence; no DNA is given. This sample's records show fewer than 4,500 distinct CDR3 sequences. The ten largest clones capture 8% to 10% of the sample. From the germline V gene, CDR1 is SGHRS and CDR2 is YFSETQ. From cysteine to phenylalanine, the CDR3 is 15 amino acids long. The nucleotide record is missing. On this clonotype: Its cognate antigen has yet to be identified.

In this chain, TRBV5-1 is recombined with TRBJ2-3; TCRdb picks TRBD2, but there is no DNA to check that call. The sequence came from a human donor. This table probably holds off-target reads from a library built for another chain. The material sequenced was either unsorted cells or a sorted T cell fraction (not recorded which). The CDR3 protein: CASSLVATSTDTQYF.